The 21 T cell receptor beta chains below come from one sample, sequenced in a study of blood T cell repertoires in COVID-19. Repertoires were generated with immunoSEQ multiplex PCR, while TCRdb's copy carries only in-frame clones and drops some. The repertoire consists of some 670,000 clones, with about nine tenths occurring once and the leading ten covering 0.2% to 0.3%. The sequenced sample was peripheral blood. These receptors came from a woman younger than 35 with acute or convalescent COVID-19.

The rearrangement uses TRBV24-1 and TRBJ2-2; a possible D gene is TRBD2 (7 bases). CDR3 length: 14 residues. Germline values: CDR1 KGHDR, CDR2 SFDVKD. V was trimmed by 12 bases and J by 1 base, leaving 14 bases between them. The CDR3 nucleotides read TGTGCCTCATCTAGGGGGGGGAACACCGGGGAGCTGTTTTTT. Encoded protein: CASSRGGNTGELFF.

The genes are TRBV30 and TRBJ1-2, with 7 bases aligning to TRBD1. After removal of 8 bases from V and 3 bases from J, the junction contained 12 bases not matched to a gene. Germline V CDR1 and CDR2: GTSNPN, SVGIG (reference sequence). The CDR3 sequence is 14 residues long. As DNA, the CDR3 is TGTGCCCACAGTGAGGGGGCGCGGGACTATGGCTACACCTTC. This gives the protein CAHSEGARDYGYTF.

J is TRBJ1-2 and V is TRBV30; 7 bases align to TRBD1. The CDR3 covers 12 residues. V lost 2 bases, J lost 8 bases, and 5 bases stayed unmatched. Germline CDR1 is GTSNPN and CDR2 is SVGIG (reference sequence). This chain's CDR3 is CAWSREDRGYTF. The CDR3 nucleotides are TGTGCCTGGAGTAGGGAGGACAGGGGCTACACCTTC.

The chain couples TRBV6-5 to TRBJ2-2; perhaps TRBD1 as D (5 bases). V dropped 3 bases and J dropped 7 bases, with 12 bases sitting between them. Germline V CDR1 and CDR2: MNHEY, SVGAGI. The CDR3 covers 14 residues. The CDR3 spells CASSYSGKGGELFF. In DNA form, the CDR3 reads TGTGCCAGCAGTTATTCAGGGAAGGGCGGGGAGCTGTTTTTT.

The chain is built from TRBV7-7 and TRBJ1-4; maybe TRBD1 (6 bases). The germline V gene has CDR1 SSHAT and CDR2 FNYEAQ (reference sequence). The CDR3 has 16 residues. The V end lost 5 bases, the J end lost 8 bases, and 21 bases lay between the germline ends. CDR3 sequence: CASSPQLNRAREKLFF. The CDR3 nucleotides are TGTGCCAGCAGCCCACAATTGAACAGGGCTCGAGAAAAACTGTTTTTT.

The chain is built from TRBV4-3 and TRBJ2-2; 7 bases are shared with TRBD2. Germline CDR1 LGHNA, CDR2 YSLEER. Germline trimming cut 5 bases from V and 6 bases from J; bases unmatched to any gene: 12. This CDR3 region has 16 residues. CDR3 sequence: CASSSGEGPPPGELFF. The CDR3 DNA sequence: TGCGCCAGCAGCTCGGGGGAGGGGCCACCTCCCGGGGAGCTGTTTTTT.

This clone was counted between two and nine times. The CDR3 bases are TGTGCCAGCCAGACGGACGGTGGGGCTGGTCAGCCCCAGCATTTT. It encodes CASQTDGGAGQPQHF. The chain is built from TRBV2 and TRBJ1-5; maybe TRBD1 (5 bases). The CDR3 totals 15 residues. CDR1 is SNHLY and CDR2 is FYNNEI in the germline V gene. V was cut by 8 bases and J by 6 bases, with 20 bases left in between.

This chain uses TRBV27 with TRBJ1-6; D call uncertain. Germline V gene data show CDR1 as MNHEY and CDR2 as SMNVEV (reference sequence). The V end was cut by 5 bases, the J end by 7 bases, with 12 bases between. The CDR3 length is 14 residues. The CDR3 here is CASSTRTENSPLHF. In nucleotides, the CDR3 is TGTGCCAGCAGTACTAGGACGGAGAATTCACCCCTCCACTTT.

The chain recombines TRBV7-8 with TRBJ2-1; the match to TRBD1 covers 7 bases. Germline lookup yields CDR1 SGHVS and CDR2 FQNEAQ. This CDR3 contains 15 residues. J gave up 5 bases and V 3 bases, and 7 bases lay outside the gene matches. CDR3: CASSFPRGSHNEQFF. Here the CDR3 DNA reads TGTGCCAGCAGCTTCCCCAGGGGGTCCCACAATGAGCAGTTCTTC.

The rearrangement uses TRBV4-1 and TRBJ1-4; 8 bases fit TRBD1. CDR1 and CDR2 from the germline V gene are MGHRA and YSYEKL. This CDR3 comprises 15 residues. Germline trimming cut 3 bases from V and 6 bases from J; bases unmatched to any gene: 6. CDR3 sequence (DNA): TGCGCCAGCAGCCACCGGACAGGGAACTATGAAAAACTGTTTTTT. Residues: CASSHRTGNYEKLFF.

The chain links TRBV2 to TRBJ2-7; 7 bases match TRBD2. The V gene end was trimmed by 1 base and the J gene end by 3 bases; junction bases not matched to a gene: 6. The CDR3 contains 15 residues. Per germline, CDR1 SNHLY and CDR2 FYNNEI. The DNA for the CDR3 is TGTGCCAGCAGTGAAGGGCGGGGGACCTTCTACGAGCAGTACTTC. This codes for CASSEGRGTFYEQYF.

The chain has TRBV11-2 and TRBJ1-2; TRBD1 is a possible D gene (5 bases). The CDR3 extends over 15 amino acids. Germline V gives CDR1 SGHAT, CDR2 FQNNGV. Trimming shortened V by 5 bases and J by 5 bases, and 18 bases separated the two germline ends. The CDR3, as DNA: TGTGCCAGCAGCCCCACAGCCCAGACAGTATATGGCTACACCTTC. Translated, it gives CASSPTAQTVYGYTF.

CDR3 in DNA: TGTGCCAGCAGTTACTCTAAAGGACATACCGGGGAGCTGTTTTTT. Its protein product is CASSYSKGHTGELFF. The V call is TRBV6-5, the J call TRBJ2-2, with a weak D call TRBD1 (5 bases). V gave up 0 bases and J gave up 5 bases, with 10 bases separating them. In germline, CDR1 is MNHEY, CDR2 SVGAGI. CDR3 length equals 15 residues.

The chain combines TRBV21-1 with TRBJ1-2. TRBV21-1 is flagged as a pseudogene. The CDR3 runs 12 residues. The CDR3 nucleotides read TGTGCCAGCACCATCGAGGACTATGGCTACACCTTC. This sequence encodes CASTIEDYGYTF.

This chain uses TRBV27 with TRBJ2-7, with a possible D match to TRBD1 (5 bases). This CDR3 region has 14 residues. Germline CDR1 and CDR2: MNHEY and SMNVEV (reference sequence). V gave up 2 bases and J gave up 4 bases, with 12 bases separating them. CDR3 nucleotide sequence: TGTGCCAGCAGTTTACGGACACGGAATTACGAGCAGTACTTC. Translated: CASSLRTRNYEQYF.

J is TRBJ2-7 and V is TRBV3-1 (or the pseudogene TRBV3-2); a possible D gene is TRBD2 (5 bases). Germline V CDR1 and CDR2: LGHDT, YNNKEL (reference sequence). With 1 base removed from V and 7 bases from J, the gap between germline ends came to 17 bases. The CDR3 extends over 15 amino acids. CDR3 in DNA: TGTGCCAGCAGCCAAGCGCCGGGAATTAAACATGAGCAGTACTTC. This translates into CASSQAPGIKHEQYF.

This chain links TRBV27 with TRBJ1-2; maybe TRBD1 (5 bases). From germline, CDR1 is MNHEY and CDR2 SMNVEV (reference sequence). The V gene lost 6 bases and the J gene lost 6 bases, with 14 bases spanning the gap. CDR3 length: 13 amino acids. As DNA, the CDR3 is TGTGCCAGCAGACCCAGGGTATTTGATGGCTACACCTTC. This encodes CASRPRVFDGYTF.

The rearrangement links TRBV18 to TRBJ1-2; TRBD1 aligns across 7 bases. V was pared by 4 bases and J by 6 bases, with 8 bases of the junction left unmatched. Germline-derived CDR1 and CDR2 are KGHSH and LQKENI. This CDR3 is 14 amino acids long. The CDR3 here is CASSRTGELNGYTF. The CDR3 coding sequence is TGTGCCAGCTCACGCACAGGGGAATTGAATGGCTACACCTTC.

The chain links TRBV6-1 to TRBJ2-3; D may be TRBD2 (5 bases). Germline V gene data show CDR1 as MNHNS and CDR2 as SASEGT. The CDR3 is 14 residues long. Trimming removed 0 bases from V and 1 base from J, with 5 bases in between. The CDR3 DNA is TGTGCCAGCAGTGAAGCCGGGGGCACAGATACGCAGTATTTT. It yields the protein CASSEAGGTDTQYF.

V usage is TRBV4-2 and J usage is TRBJ1-5; 8 positions match TRBD1. V trimming: 0 bases; J trimming: 6 bases; junction bases outside the gene matches: 4. Germline assignment: CDR1 LGHNA and CDR2 YNFKEQ. The CDR3 runs to 15 residues. The CDR3: CASSQDWTGSQPQHF. The CDR3 bases are TGTGCCAGCAGCCAAGATTGGACAGGGAGTCAGCCCCAGCATTTT.

V and J are TRBV5-4 and TRBJ1-4, with TRBD1 matching over 7 bases. The CDR3 loop spans 14 amino acids. Germline values: CDR1 SGHNT, CDR2 YYREEE (reference sequence). V lost 4 bases, J lost 8 bases, and 8 bases stayed unmatched. The CDR3 nucleotides read TGTGCCAGCAGCATCGACAGGGTTGGGGAAAAACTGTTTTTT. This translates into CASSIDRVGEKLFF.